This TCR beta chain emerged from a study of human T cells and chemical hapten exposure. Study outcomes and limitations: The number of TCRs over 1 in 1000 frequency stayed unchanged after DPC.

Trimming took 4 bases from V and 3 from J, leaving 10 bases between them. Germline values: CDR1 LGHNA, CDR2 YSLEER. The CDR3 is 14 residues long. Individual cDNA molecules had unique molecular identifiers attached to them by the library. Each CDR3 protein gets one entry after TCRdb re-called the RACE reads with MiXCR. The sample lists approximately 84,000 distinct CDR3 sequences, under 10% occurring once. This clonotype was observed a few times. Its antigen remains unknown. Time point specified: healthy volunteer bleed at 6 weeks. Someone pulled total RNA out of unfractionated whole blood. The receptor was derived from a male donor in good health. Some clones in this sample may be carry-over from other donors' samples. Sequenced input: whole blood. V and J are TRBV4-3 and TRBJ1-3, with D maybe TRBD1 (5 bases). In DNA form, the CDR3 reads TGCGCCAGCAGCCCAGGGACGGATGGAAACACCATATATTTT. Translated, it gives CASSPGTDGNTIYF.